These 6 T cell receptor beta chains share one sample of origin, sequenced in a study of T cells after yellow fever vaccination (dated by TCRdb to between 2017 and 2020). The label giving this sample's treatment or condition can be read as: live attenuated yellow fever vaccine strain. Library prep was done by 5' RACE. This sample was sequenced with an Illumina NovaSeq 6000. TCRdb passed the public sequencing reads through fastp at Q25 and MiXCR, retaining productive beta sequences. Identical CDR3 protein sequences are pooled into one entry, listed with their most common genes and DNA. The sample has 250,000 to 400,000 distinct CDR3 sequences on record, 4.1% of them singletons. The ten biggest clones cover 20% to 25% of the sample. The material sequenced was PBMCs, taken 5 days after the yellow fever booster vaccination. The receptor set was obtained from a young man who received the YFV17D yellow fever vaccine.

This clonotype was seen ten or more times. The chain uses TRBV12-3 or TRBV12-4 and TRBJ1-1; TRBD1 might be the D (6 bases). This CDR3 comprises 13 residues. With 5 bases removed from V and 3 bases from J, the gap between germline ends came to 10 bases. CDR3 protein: CASSLKGDTEAFF. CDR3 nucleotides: TGTGCCAGCAGTCTGAAGGGGGACACTGAAGCTTTCTTT.

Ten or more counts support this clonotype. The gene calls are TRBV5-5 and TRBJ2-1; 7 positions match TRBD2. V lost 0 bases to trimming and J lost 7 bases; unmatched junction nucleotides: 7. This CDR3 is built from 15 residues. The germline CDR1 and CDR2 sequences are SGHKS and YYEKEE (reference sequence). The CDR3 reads CASSLVRLGGNEQFF. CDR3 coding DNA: TGTGCCAGCAGCTTGGTCCGATTGGGGGGGAATGAGCAGTTCTTC.

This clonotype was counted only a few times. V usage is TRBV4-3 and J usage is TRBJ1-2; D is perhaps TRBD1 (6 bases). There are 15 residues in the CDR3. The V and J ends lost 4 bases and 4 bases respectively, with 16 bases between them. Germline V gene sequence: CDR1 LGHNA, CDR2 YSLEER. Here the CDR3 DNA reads TGCGCCAGCAGCCGAGAGACACAGGGACGCTATGGCTACACCTTC. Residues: CASSRETQGRYGYTF.

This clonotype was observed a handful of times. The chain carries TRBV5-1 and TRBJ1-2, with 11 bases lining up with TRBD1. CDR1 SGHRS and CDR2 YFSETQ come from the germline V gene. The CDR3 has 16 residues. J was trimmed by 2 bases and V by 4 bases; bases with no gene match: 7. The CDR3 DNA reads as TGCGCCAGCAGCGGGCTCCGGGACAGGGGGAACTATGGCTACACCTTC. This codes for CASSGLRDRGNYGYTF.

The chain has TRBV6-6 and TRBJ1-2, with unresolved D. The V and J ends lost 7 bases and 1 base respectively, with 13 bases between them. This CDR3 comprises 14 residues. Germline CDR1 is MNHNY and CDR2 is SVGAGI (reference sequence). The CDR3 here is CASTPRYHNYGYTF. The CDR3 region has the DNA TGTGCCAGCACCCCCCGATATCATAACTATGGCTACACCTTC.

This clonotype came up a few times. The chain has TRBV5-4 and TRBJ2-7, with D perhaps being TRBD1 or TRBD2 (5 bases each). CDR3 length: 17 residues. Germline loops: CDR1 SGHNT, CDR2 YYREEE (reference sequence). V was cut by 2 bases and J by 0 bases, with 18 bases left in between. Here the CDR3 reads CASSFGGAAGVSYEQYF. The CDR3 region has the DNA TGTGCCAGCAGCTTCGGTGGGGCAGCCGGGGTCTCCTACGAGCAGTACTTC. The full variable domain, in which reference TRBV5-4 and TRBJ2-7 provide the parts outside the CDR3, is ETGVTQSPTHLIKTRGQQVTLRCSSQSGHNTVSWYQQALGQGPQFIFQYYREEENGRGNFPPRFSGLQFPNYSSELNVNALELDDSALYLCASSFGGAAGVSYEQYFGPGTRLTVT.